These T cell receptor beta chains were read from a single sample in a study of memory CD4+ T cells and cytomegalovirus serostatus. Clones were sequenced by immunoSEQ multiplex PCR, and TCRdb holds only the in-frame ones, with some missing. The sample includes tens of thousands of clones, 80% to 90% of them seen just once. Source material: memory CD4+ T cells from blood. Receptor source: an adult in good health and CMV-seropositive. Both conserved end residues are part of each CDR3.

v_gene	j_gene	CDR3aa
TRBV27	TRBJ1-5	CASSSLDRGYSNQPQHF
TRBV6-6	TRBJ2-5	CASSYGTHVEETQYF
TRBV7-4	TRBJ1-4	CASSSQGVRFGATNEKLFF
TRBV30	TRBJ2-1	CAWRLRNEQFF
TRBV5-6	TRBJ1-5	CASSLNRVRQPQHF
TRBV15	TRBJ1-2	CATSRERGGAGYGYTF
TRBV6-5	TRBJ1-2	CASSSDQGARGYGYTF
TRBV5-6	TRBJ2-2	CASSRKQGGLVTGELFF
TRBV5-1	TRBJ1-1	CASSREGVVTEAFF
TRBV28	TRBJ2-7	CASTPGHPSYEQYF
TRBV13	TRBJ1-3	CASSLLRDWTNLLSTSGNTIYF
TRBV5-1	TRBJ1-4	CASRYETEKLFF
TRBV11-3	TRBJ2-7	CASSAGLALEQYF
TRBV11-2	TRBJ2-1	CASRPLLGSGGANEQFF
TRBV28	TRBJ2-1	CASSLLGEGYNEQFF
TRBV20-1	TRBJ2-7	CSPGGGHEQYF
TRBV2	TRBJ1-2	CASSESTVNYGYTF
TRBV2	TRBJ1-1	CASSATGTNTEAFF
TRBV7-9	TRBJ1-2	CASSLDRQGTGGYTF
TRBV2	TRBJ2-7	CASSEGPPMGYEQYF
TRBV29-1	TRBJ1-1	CSVAEGWAEAFF
TRBV30	TRBJ1-4	CAWSPRGMGNEKLFF
TRBV7-2	TRBJ2-1	CASSLGRGKGVEQFF
TRBV13	TRBJ1-4	CATRRGGRDEKLFF
TRBV29-1	TRBJ1-1	CSVEDRGTLNTEAFF
TRBV6-5	TRBJ1-2	CASSSTEYTSVLVYTF
TRBV4-3	TRBJ1-4	CASSQGWTGFELDEKLFF
TRBV7-9	TRBJ1-4	CASSLGTTNEKLFF
TRBV28	TRBJ2-4	CASSLAAGGQNIQYF
TRBV19	TRBJ2-1	CASSSQDLPFNEQFF
TRBV7-2	TRBJ2-7	CASSLGRSGGGYEQYF
TRBV11-2	TRBJ1-1	CASSQASGRLNTEAFF
TRBV6-1	TRBJ1-1	CASNTQEGTEAFF
TRBV7-2	TRBJ1-4	CASSETTGGVNEKLFF
TRBV4-1	TRBJ2-3	CASSHPGLAGGREDTDTQYF
TRBV6-5	TRBJ1-2	CASSTRGVVGYTF
TRBV27	TRBJ1-3	CASSLGVFSGNTIYF
TRBV11-2	TRBJ2-7	CASSRGAGPTYEQYF
TRBV6-6	TRBJ2-7	CASSSTGVTYEQYF
TRBV29-1	TRBJ1-2	CSAGRFSGYTF
TRBV11-2	TRBJ2-7	CASSLLYEQYF
TRBV11-2	TRBJ2-1	CASSLGLGTAYNEQFF
TRBV6-6	TRBJ2-7	CASSRDRFYEQYF
TRBV10-3	TRBJ2-1	CAISLGLASNEQFF
TRBV6-5	TRBJ1-1	CASRRVNTEAFF
TRBV28	TRBJ1-1	CASSAPGQGSPEAFF
TRBV7-2	TRBJ2-1	CASSLEARERKFF
TRBV28	TRBJ1-1	CARGGGGGRGTEAFF
TRBV7-2	TRBJ2-1	CASSITSGASLYNEQFF
TRBV2	TRBJ2-1	CASSFRTGSYNEQFF
TRBV29-1	TRBJ2-5	CSVGTSGKTQYF
TRBV27	TRBJ2-1	CASSLWQGRGGSYNEQFF
TRBV6-1	TRBJ1-1	CASSGQGLGAFF
TRBV28	TRBJ2-7	CASSFMYEQYF